Listed below are T cell receptor beta chains from one sample, sequenced in a study of cytomegalovirus exposure and HLA in healthy donors. Libraries were prepared by immunoSEQ multiplex PCR; TCRdb keeps only in-frame clonotypes and omits some of them. Of 100,000 to 150,000 clones listed, approximately 76% are singletons. The sample was PBMCs. The origin of the receptors is a man aged 50 or older in good health and CMV-seropositive. The CDR3 runs from the conserved cysteine through the conserved F or W. A D gene is named only where the DNA matches it firmly. Where a row states a size, it is once, few, many or the class of an expanded clone; other rows omit it.

V,D,size,J,length,CDR3,DNA
TRBV11-2,.,few,TRBJ2-5,16,CASSLTRSGGIETQYF,TGTGCCAGCAGCTTGACCCGGTCGGGTGGAATAGAGACCCAGTACTTC
TRBV5-1,TRBD1,.,TRBJ1-4,15,CASSLGQGANEKLFF,TGCGCCAGCAGCTTAGGACAGGGGGCTAATGAAAAACTGTTTTTT
TRBV5-4,.,.,TRBJ2-7,15,CASSMRAGASYEQYF,TGTGCCAGCAGCATGAGGGCAGGGGCCTCCTACGAGCAGTACTTC
TRBV18,TRBD2,few,TRBJ2-5,17,CASSPPTSGRSQETQYF,TGTGCCAGCTCACCACCGACTAGCGGGAGGTCCCAAGAGACCCAGTACTTC
TRBV5-4,.,.,TRBJ2-7,16,CASKRGGSVPSYEQYF,TGTGCCAGTAAACGTGGCGGCAGCGTTCCCTCCTACGAGCAGTACTTC
TRBV19,.,.,TRBJ2-7,12,CASSQVSYEQYF,TGTGCCAGTAGTCAGGTTTCCTACGAGCAGTACTTC
TRBV7-2,.,few,TRBJ1-1,14,CASSLVTGNSEAFF,TGTGCCAGCAGCTTAGTAACAGGGAACTCTGAAGCTTTCTTT
TRBV14,.,.,TRBJ1-1,13,CASSPLMNTEAFF,TGTGCCAGCAGCCCTCTTATGAACACTGAAGCTTTCTTT
TRBV11-2,.,.,TRBJ2-1,12,CASSLVPPEQFF,TGTGCCAGCAGCTTAGTTCCCCCAGAGCAGTTCTTC
TRBV19,TRBD1,once,TRBJ2-7,15,CASSNPGQDSYEQYF,TGTGCCAGTAGTAACCCCGGACAGGACTCCTACGAGCAGTACTTC